The clone carrying this T cell receptor (beta chain) has just a few counts. The CDR3 length is 11 residues. V shed 6 bases and J shed 8 bases, with 7 bases lying between them. CDR1 is SNHLY and CDR2 is FYNNEI in the germline V gene. The record originates from a study of molecular identifiers for immune sequencing clone quantification. TCRdb independently ran MiXCR on the PCR reads; one entry per CDR3 protein. The table records just under 650,000 distinct CDR3 sequences, around 20% of them present only once. This TCR was sampled from a human donor in good health. Some libraries in this study had Jurkat cell RNA spiked in. The gene calls are TRBV2 and TRBJ1-4; maybe TRBD1 (5 bases). The sequencing sample was made of naive CD8+ T cells from blood, with Jurkat cell RNA spiked in. Described subset: FACS-sorted CD8+CD4-CCR7+CD45RA+ naive T cells. The CDR3 loop reads CASRGPEKLFF. The DNA for the CDR3 is TGTGCCAGCAGGGGACCCGAAAAACTGTTTTTT.